Shown below are 8 T cell receptor beta chains from a single sample sequenced in a study of T cell repertoires in cytomegalovirus infection. In TCRdb, the reads were re-called with MiXCR into one record per CDR3 protein. The sample records some 900,000 distinct CDR3 sequences, approximately 32% being singletons. Their antigens are not known. This specimen was cultured CD8+ T cells from PBMCs, taken from culture after CMV antigen stimulation. These receptors originate from a human donor in good health (CMV status not recorded). Some clones in this sample may be carry-over from other donors' samples.

This clonotype was seen a handful of times. V is TRBV5-5 and J is TRBJ1-6; no definite D call. Trimming stripped 5 bases from V and 12 bases from J, with 6 bases between. This CDR3 has 10 amino acids. Germline V CDR1 and CDR2: SGHKS, YYEKEE (reference sequence). The CDR3 DNA is TGTGCCAGCAGTTCCGGACCCCTCCACTTT. It yields the protein CASSSGPLHF.

Details on this clonotype: This clone may be a read error of a much larger clone one base away. The chain combines TRBV11-2 with TRBJ2-1; TRBD2 agrees at 7 bases. CDR3 length: 16 amino acids. Germline V lookup: CDR1 SGHAT, CDR2 FQNNGV. CDR3 coding DNA: TGTGCCAGCAGCCCACAAGCGGGGAGCTCCTACAATCAGCAGTTCTTC. Residues: CASSPQAGSSYNQQFF. The full variable domain, with the rest looked up from reference TRBV11-2 and TRBJ2-1, is EAGVAQSPRYKIIEKRQSVAFWCNPISGHATLYWYQQILGQGPKLLIQFQNNGVVDDSQLPKDRFSAERLKGVDSTLKIQPAKLEDSAVYLCASSPQAGSSYNQQFFGPGTRLTVL.

This clonotype was observed many times. The chain is built from TRBV28 and TRBJ1-1, with D maybe TRBD1 (6 bases). The CDR3 extends over 14 amino acids. Germline V gene sequence: CDR1 MDHEN, CDR2 SYDVKM. Deletions cut 6 bases from V and 10 bases from J, with 21 bases between. The CDR3 DNA sequence: TGTGCCAGCAGCAGGGGCAGGTTCTCTTCGGGAGCTTTCTTT. Its protein product is CASSRGRFSSGAFF.

This clonotype has only a few counts. The chain couples TRBV6-1 to TRBJ1-1; D is possibly TRBD1 (6 bases). The CDR3 extends over 17 amino acids. The ends were cut back, 1 base at V and 0 bases at J, with 15 bases in the middle. CDR1 is MNHNS, CDR2 SASEGT, per germline. CDR3 region: CASSEEVWGRMNTEAFF. Here the CDR3 DNA reads TGTGCCAGCAGTGAAGAAGTGTGGGGGCGGATGAACACTGAAGCTTTCTTT.

The chain carries TRBV7-9 and TRBJ1-1, with 10 nucleotides matching TRBD1. J lost 14 bases, V lost 10 bases, and 10 bases had no gene match. CDR3 length: 11 residues. Germline CDR1 and CDR2: SEHNR and FQNEAQ (reference sequence). CDR3 DNA sequence: TGTGCCAACAGTAGGGACAGGGGTAAATTCTTT. Protein sequence: CANSRDRGKFF.

The gene calls are TRBV3-1 and TRBJ1-2, with D tentatively TRBD1 (6 bases). There are 17 residues in the CDR3. Trimming removed 1 base from V and 2 bases from J, with 17 bases in between. Germline loops: CDR1 LGHDT, CDR2 YNNKEL (reference sequence). The CDR3 bases are TGTGCCAGCAGCCAAGTGTGGAAGGGGGGGCCGAACTATGGCTACACCTTC. It codes for CASSQVWKGGPNYGYTF. The variable domain in full, with the rest retrieved from reference TRBV3-1 and TRBJ1-2, is DTAVSQTPKYLVTQMGNDKSIKCEQNLGHDTMYWYKQDSKKFLKIMFSYNNKELIINETVPNRFSPKSPDKAHLNLHINSLELGDSAVYFCASSQVWKGGPNYGYTFGSGTRLTVV.

This rearrangement joins TRBV6-1 to TRBJ1-5, with D possibly being TRBD1 (5 bases). CDR1 and CDR2 (germline): MNHNS, SASEGT. The CDR3 sequence is 15 residues long. Trimming removed 8 bases at V and 7 bases at J, with 21 bases between. The CDR3 loop reads CASGPGGLGHQPQHF. The CDR3 bases are TGTGCCAGCGGCCCGGGCGGGTTGGGGCACCAGCCCCAGCATTTT.

The V and J genes are TRBV9 and TRBJ2-5; D may match TRBD1 or TRBD2 (6 bases each). The CDR3 has 14 amino acids. The germline V gene has CDR1 SGDLS and CDR2 YYNGEE. V was cut by 2 bases and J by 7 bases, with 15 bases left in between. The CDR3 sequence is CASSVGGGPVTQYF. For the CDR3, the DNA is TGTGCCAGCAGCGTTGGAGGGGGACCCGTGACCCAGTACTTC.